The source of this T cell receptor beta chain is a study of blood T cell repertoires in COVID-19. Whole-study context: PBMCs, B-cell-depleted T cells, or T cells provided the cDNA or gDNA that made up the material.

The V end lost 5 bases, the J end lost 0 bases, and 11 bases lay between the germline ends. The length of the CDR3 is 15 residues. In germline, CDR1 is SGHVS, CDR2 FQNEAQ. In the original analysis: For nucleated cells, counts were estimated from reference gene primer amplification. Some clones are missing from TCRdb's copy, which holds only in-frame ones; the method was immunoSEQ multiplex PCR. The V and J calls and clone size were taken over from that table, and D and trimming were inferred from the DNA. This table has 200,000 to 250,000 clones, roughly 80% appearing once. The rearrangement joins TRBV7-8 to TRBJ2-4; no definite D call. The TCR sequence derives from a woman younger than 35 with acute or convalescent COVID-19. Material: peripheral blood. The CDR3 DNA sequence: TGTGCCAGCAGCCCAACTTCAATAGCCAAAAACATTCAGTACTTC. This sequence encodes CASSPTSIAKNIQYF.